This T cell receptor (beta chain) was profiled in a study of regulatory T cells in long-lasting Graves disease. About the research overall: In persistent Graves' disease, antithyroid drugs had been taken for over 5 years and TSH receptor antibodies stayed positive. Whole-study results and caveats: Persistent disease was associated with favored TRBV28 usage and with favored use of TRBJ1-2 and TRBJ2-5.

As concerns this clonotype: Its antigen is not known.

The CDR3 has 12 amino acids. Germline values: CDR1 SQVTM, CDR2 ANQGSEA. With V trimmed by 8 bases and J by 3 bases, 4 bases remained unmatched. Time point noted: persistent/refractory GD, antithyroid drugs over 5 years with positive TRAb. Isolated PBMC RNA provided the starting material for the TCR library. The diagnosis of Graves' disease used American Thyroid Association guidelines. As collected, the peripheral blood samples measured around 9 milliliters each and went into EDTA tubes. Arm-PCR of CDR3 regions and iRepertoire HTBI primers were the basis on which TCR beta libraries were built. Each CDR3 protein is one row after TCRdb ran MiXCR on the multiplex PCR reads. The table has over 250,000 distinct CDR3 sequences, roughly 21% seen once.

This chain connects TRBV29-1 to TRBJ2-4; TRBD1 agrees at 7 bases. The receptor comes from a female donor with Graves disease. Sample: peripheral blood mononuclear cells (PBMCs), taken when the disease was refractory, from a patient treated with antithyroid drugs. CDR3 loop: CSITGDKNIQYF. The CDR3 bases are TGCAGCATAACAGGGGACAAAAACATTCAGTACTTC.